The 24 T cell receptor beta chains given below trace back to one sample, sequenced in a study of T-cell memory formation after mild COVID-19. TCRdb itself ran the 5' RACE reads through MiXCR, one entry per CDR3 protein. The data show 35,000 to 50,000 distinct CDR3 sequences, roughly 9.8% seen once. Sequenced input: PBMCs or a T cell subset sorted from them (not recorded which). The receptors derive from an adult woman who had mild COVID-19 (a few samples of this study predate the infection). Cell type and time point are not known.

This sequence joins TRBV7-3 and TRBJ2-1; D ambiguous. This CDR3 is 13 amino acids long. V lost 1 base, J lost 5 bases, and 6 bases lay in between. CDR1 and CDR2 (germline): SGHTA, FQGTGA. The CDR3 is CASSLSRDNEQFF. For the CDR3, the DNA is TGTGCCAGCAGCTTAAGTCGCGACAATGAGCAGTTCTTC.

This chain links TRBV5-1 with TRBJ2-7; the D is unclear. Per germline, CDR1 SGHRS and CDR2 YFSETQ. The CDR3 has 12 residues. V lost 4 bases and J lost 5, with 10 bases in between. CDR3 DNA sequence: TGCGCCAGCAGCCCTGGAGTCGACGAGCAGTACTTC. This encodes CASSPGVDEQYF.

This clonotype has ten or more counts. This chain connects TRBV6-5 to TRBJ2-7; D is perhaps TRBD1 (5 bases). V shed 7 bases and J shed 6 bases, with 10 bases lying between them. CDR1 is MNHEY and CDR2 is SVGAGI in the germline V gene. The CDR3 has 11 residues. CDR3: CASTRGIEQYF. The CDR3 DNA sequence: TGTGCCAGCACTAGGGGTATCGAGCAGTACTTC.

The CDR3 DNA reads as TGCGCCAGCAGCCAAGGGACGTTCTACGAGCAGTACTTC. It specifies CASSQGTFYEQYF. The chain carries TRBV4-3 and TRBJ2-7; no firm D call. CDR1 and CDR2 from the germline V gene are LGHNA and YSLEER. The CDR3 is 13 residues long. V was clipped by 1 base and J by 3 bases, with 7 bases between them.

The gene calls are TRBV7-3 and TRBJ2-2; D call uncertain. Germline loops: CDR1 SGHTA, CDR2 FQGTGA. Trimming removed 5 bases at V and 0 bases at J, with 7 bases between. CDR3 length equals 14 residues. The CDR3 sequence: CASSLGSNTGELFF. In DNA form, the CDR3 reads TGTGCCAGCAGCCTGGGTTCGAACACCGGGGAGCTGTTTTTT. The entire variable domain, with the rest obtained from reference TRBV7-3 and TRBJ2-2, is as follows: GAGVSQTPSNKVTEKGKYVELRCDPISGHTALYWYRQSLGQGPEFLIYFQGTGAADDSGLPNDRFFAVRPEGSVSTLKIQRTERGDSAVYLCASSLGSNTGELFFGEGSRLTVL.

The J gene is TRBJ1-1, the V gene TRBV11-1; D is possibly TRBD1 (5 bases). Germline values: CDR1 SGHAT, CDR2 FQDESV (reference sequence). Trimming left V 4 bases short and J 4 bases short, with 16 bases between. The CDR3 spans 15 residues. CDR3 sequence (DNA): TGTGCCAGCAGCTCCCGAGCCGGGCAGGGCACTGAAGCTTTCTTT. Its translation is CASSSRAGQGTEAFF.

This rearrangement joins TRBV4-1 to TRBJ2-2; D might be TRBD1 (6 bases). There are 14 residues in the CDR3. The V end was cut by 8 bases, the J end by 4 bases, with 14 bases between. Germline V gene lookup returns CDR1 MGHRA and CDR2 YSYEKL. CDR3 DNA: TGCGCCAGCGGAGTTGACAGGACCACCGGGGAGCTGTTTTTT. Its translation is CASGVDRTTGELFF.

This clonotype turned up a few times. The J gene is TRBJ1-2, the V gene TRBV5-6; TRBD1 agrees at 8 bases. The CDR3 runs 13 residues. With 3 bases clipped from V and 4 bases from J, the junction kept 2 bases outside the gene matches. Per germline, CDR1 SGHDT and CDR2 YYEEEE. Here the CDR3 reads CASSSDRGYGYTF. CDR3 DNA sequence: TGTGCCAGCAGCTCAGACAGGGGCTATGGCTACACCTTC.

This clonotype was recorded many times. The chain uses TRBV12-3 or TRBV12-4 and TRBJ2-7; weak D call: TRBD2 (6 bases). The V end lost 3 bases, the J end lost 5 bases, and 17 bases lay between the germline ends. The CDR3 contains 15 residues. For the CDR3, the DNA is TGTGCCAGCAGTTTGGGGGGTGGCTTTAAGGACGAGCAGTACTTC. It encodes CASSLGGGFKDEQYF.

This clonotype came up a few times. The chain combines TRBV6-6 with TRBJ1-5, with 9 bases matching TRBD1. Looked up from germline, CDR1 is MNHNY and CDR2 is SVGAGI (reference sequence). The CDR3 extends over 16 amino acids. V was clipped by 5 bases and J by 2 bases; unmatched bases: 7. The CDR3 protein is CASSHRGRIGNQPQHF. The CDR3 DNA sequence: TGTGCCAGCAGTCACAGGGGGCGCATCGGCAATCAGCCCCAGCATTTT.

This clonotype was seen only a few times. This sequence joins TRBV24-1 and TRBJ2-2; 7 nucleotides line up with TRBD1. The V gene end was trimmed by 5 bases and the J gene end by 0 bases; junction bases not matched to a gene: 8. Germline V CDR1 and CDR2: KGHDR, SFDVKD. This CDR3 has 17 amino acids. The CDR3 DNA follows: TGTGCCACCAGTGGATCATGGGACAGCACGAACACCGGGGAGCTGTTTTTT. Its translation: CATSGSWDSTNTGELFF.

This clonotype has only a few counts. The gene calls are TRBV6-1 and TRBJ1-1; D is undetermined. The V and J ends lost 3 bases and 4 bases respectively, with 12 bases between them. The germline gives CDR1 MNHNS, CDR2 SASEGT. The CDR3 runs 14 residues. CDR3 coding DNA: TGTGCCAGCAGTGACTATGGAAGCGTCACTGAAGCTTTCTTT. It yields the protein CASSDYGSVTEAFF.

The chain combines TRBV6-2 or TRBV6-3 with TRBJ1-5; TRBD1 agrees at 9 bases. Germline CDR1 reads MNHEY; CDR2 reads SVGEGT. This CDR3 region has 14 residues. The ends lost 5 bases at V and 4 bases at J; junction bases unmatched: 3. DNA of the CDR3: TGTGCCAGCAGTGGAGACAGGGGGAATCAGCCCCAGCATTTT. It translates to CASSGDRGNQPQHF.

This clonotype has at least ten counts. The chain links TRBV5-5 to TRBJ2-3, with D possibly called TRBD1 or TRBD2 (5 bases each). CDR3 length: 17 amino acids. The V end was cut by 0 bases, the J end by 8 bases, with 22 bases between. The germline CDR1 and CDR2 sequences are SGHKS and YYEKEE (reference sequence). Here the CDR3 DNA reads TGTGCCAGCAGCTTGGGCTTCGGAGGTTGGGATCAGGGTACGCAGTATTTT. It translates to CASSLGFGGWDQGTQYF. The full variable domain, its missing parts supplied by reference TRBV5-5 and TRBJ2-3, is DAGVTQSPTHLIKTRGQQVTLRCSPISGHKSVSWYQQVLGQGPQFIFQYYEKEERGRGNFPDRFSARQFPNYSSELNVNALLLGDSALYLCASSLGFGGWDQGTQYFGPGTRLTVL.

V usage is TRBV6-5 and J usage is TRBJ1-2; no definite D call. From germline, CDR1 is MNHEY and CDR2 SVGAGI. V was shortened by 4 bases and J by 4 bases, with 10 bases between the two germline ends. The CDR3 is made up of 13 amino acids. CDR3: CASSFEGRYGYTF. CDR3 bases: TGTGCCAGCAGTTTCGAGGGCCGCTATGGCTACACCTTC.

This clonotype has a handful of counts. J is TRBJ2-1 and V is TRBV27; 11 nucleotides align to TRBD2. The CDR3 consists of 15 residues. J was trimmed by 15 bases and V by 0 bases; bases with no gene match: 10. Germline V gene data show CDR1 as MNHEY and CDR2 as SMNVEV (reference sequence). The CDR3 DNA is TGTGCCAGCAGTTTATCGTTGCTAGCGGGAGGCCTACGGTTCTTC. It translates to CASSLSLLAGGLRFF.

The chain links TRBV7-2 to TRBJ2-7, with TRBD2 identical over 15 bases. The CDR3 sequence is 16 residues long. The germline V gene encodes CDR1 SGHTA and CDR2 FQGNSA. The trim removed 5 bases at V and 5 bases at J, leaving 7 bases unmatched. CDR3: CASSRGTSGGFNEQYF. In nucleotides, the CDR3 is TGTGCCAGCAGCCGGGGGACTAGCGGGGGGTTCAACGAGCAGTACTTC.

The J gene is TRBJ1-1, the V gene TRBV5-1; D perhaps matches TRBD1 (5 bases). CDR1 is SGHRS and CDR2 is YFSETQ in the germline V gene. Trimming removed 4 bases at V and 1 base at J, with 23 bases between. This CDR3 spans 18 amino acids. The CDR3 DNA reads TGCGCCAGCAGCCGAAAAACCCGAGTGGGCAGGGAGAACACTGAAGCTTTCTTT. Translation: CASSRKTRVGRENTEAFF.

This clonotype was counted many times. The V and J genes are TRBV6-5 and TRBJ2-1; TRBD2 matches at 12 bases. The CDR3 contains 14 residues. Germline-derived CDR1 and CDR2 are MNHEY and SVGAGI. The ends lost 5 bases at V and 8 bases at J; junction bases unmatched: 4. CDR3 DNA sequence: TGTGCCAGCAGTCTAGCGGGGGGGCGGGATGAGCAGTTCTTC. It codes for CASSLAGGRDEQFF.

At least ten counts were recorded for this clonotype. Germline is not matched at one junction end, which may reflect a read error. The chain links TRBV7-7 to TRBJ2-1, with D perhaps matching TRBD2 (6 bases). CDR1 is SSHAT, CDR2 FNYEAQ, per germline (reference sequence). The CDR3 runs 12 residues. In DNA, the CDR3 is TGTGCTAGCAGCGAGGGACTTGGGGAGCAGTTCTTC. Translating it yields CASSEGLGEQFF.

This clonotype was detected many times. This chain connects TRBV4-3 to TRBJ2-7; 10 nucleotides align to TRBD1. Germline loops: CDR1 LGHNA, CDR2 YSLEER. V shed 6 bases and J 1 base; nucleotides not matched to a gene: 9. This CDR3 region has 16 residues. The CDR3 loop reads CASSFSGTGESYEQYF. The CDR3 DNA follows: TGCGCCAGCAGTTTTTCCGGGACAGGGGAATCCTACGAGCAGTACTTC.

This clonotype has only a few counts. J is TRBJ1-2 and V is TRBV5-1; the D gene is possibly TRBD1 (5 bases). This CDR3 is built from 14 residues. Per the germline V gene, CDR1 is SGHRS and CDR2 is YFSETQ. V was shortened by 2 bases and J by 6 bases, with 14 bases between the two germline ends. CDR3 in DNA: TGCGCCAGCAGCTTAGGACAACCTCCCAATGGCTACACCTTC. Translating gives CASSLGQPPNGYTF. Variable domain in full (rest from reference TRBV5-1 and TRBJ1-2): KAGVTQTPRYLIKTRGQQVTLSCSPISGHRSVSWYQQTPGQGLQFLFEYFSETQRNKGNFPGRFSGRQFSNSRSEMNVSTLELGDSALYLCASSLGQPPNGYTFGSGTRLTVV.

The chain uses TRBV19 and TRBJ1-1; TRBD1 might be the D (5 bases). The CDR3 has 14 amino acids. Germline values: CDR1 LNHDA, CDR2 SQIVND (reference sequence). V was clipped by 9 bases and J by 3 bases, with 17 bases between them. The CDR3 DNA is TGTGCCAGCACCTACAGGTTGTTTGACACTGAAGCTTTCTTT. Protein: CASTYRLFDTEAFF. The whole variable domain, remainder taken from reference TRBV19 and TRBJ1-1, is DGGITQSPKYLFRKEGQNVTLSCEQNLNHDAMYWYRQDPGQGLRLIYYSQIVNDFQKGDIAEGYSVSREKKESFPLTVTSAQKNPTAFYLCASTYRLFDTEAFFGQGTRLTVV.

The chain links TRBV19 to TRBJ2-1; D perhaps matches TRBD1 (6 bases). The V end lost 8 bases, the J end lost 0 bases, and 14 bases lay between the germline ends. Germline V gives CDR1 LNHDA, CDR2 SQIVND (reference sequence). The CDR3 sequence is 15 residues long. The CDR3 reads CASASGHFSYNEQFF. CDR3 nucleotide sequence: TGTGCCAGTGCTTCGGGACACTTCTCCTACAATGAGCAGTTCTTC.